Each of the 3 T cell receptor beta chains below was sequenced from the same sample in a study of T cell responses to AZD1222 COVID-19 vaccine listed by TCRdb under 2021. To prepare the library, the immunoSEQ multiplex PCR assay was applied. TCRdb mirrors the immuneACCESS table, restricted to in-frame sequences. Some clones are absent from its copies; in checked studies, under half trace to an unresolved V gene, and the reason for the others is unknown. A total of 150,000 or so clones appear in this sample, roughly 90% of them only once. The top ten constitute 18% of the sample. The intended sense of this specimen's time point label: baseline before first vaccination. The sample was peripheral blood, taken on day 0 of AZD1222 vaccination. These receptors were collected from an adult in good health.

This chain links TRBV4-1 with TRBJ2-7; the match to TRBD2 covers 10 bases. V lost 2 bases and J lost 0; bases outside the gene matches: 4. Germline assignment: CDR1 MGHRA and CDR2 YSYEKL. The length of the CDR3 is 16 residues. The CDR3 spells CASSQSSSGGSYEQYF. The CDR3 DNA sequence: TGCGCCAGCAGCCAATCGTCTAGCGGGGGCTCCTACGAGCAGTACTTC.

The V call is TRBV7-6, the J call TRBJ2-1, with 8 bases lining up with TRBD2. CDR1 is SGHVS and CDR2 is FNYEAQ in the germline V gene. The V and J ends lost 1 base and 15 bases, in that order; junction bases with no gene match: 5. The CDR3 consists of 12 residues. The CDR3 loop reads CASSLGAGDAFF. CDR3 sequence (DNA): TGTGCCAGCAGCTTAGGAGCGGGAGATGCGTTCTTC.

The rearrangement uses TRBV28 and TRBJ2-1; TRBD1 aligns across 8 bases. Germline CDR1 reads MDHEN; CDR2 reads SYDVKM. This CDR3 is built from 14 residues. Trimming took 2 bases from V and 13 from J; bases not matched to a gene: 10. The CDR3 loop is CASSLPAAGQGQFF. The CDR3 DNA reads as TGTGCCAGCAGTTTACCCGCCGCCGGACAGGGTCAGTTCTTC.